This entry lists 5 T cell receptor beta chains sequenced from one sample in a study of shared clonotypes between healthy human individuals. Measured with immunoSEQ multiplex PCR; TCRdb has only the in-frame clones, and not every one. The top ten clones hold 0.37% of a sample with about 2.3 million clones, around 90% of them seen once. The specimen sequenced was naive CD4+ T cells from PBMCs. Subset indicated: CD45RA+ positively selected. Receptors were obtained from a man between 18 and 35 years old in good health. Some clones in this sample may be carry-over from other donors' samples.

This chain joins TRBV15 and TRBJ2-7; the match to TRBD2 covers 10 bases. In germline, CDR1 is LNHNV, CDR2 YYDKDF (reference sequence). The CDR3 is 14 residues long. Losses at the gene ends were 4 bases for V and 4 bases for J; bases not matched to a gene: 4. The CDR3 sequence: CATSTSGRRYEQYF. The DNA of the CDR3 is TGTGCCACCAGCACTAGCGGGAGAAGGTACGAGCAGTACTTC.

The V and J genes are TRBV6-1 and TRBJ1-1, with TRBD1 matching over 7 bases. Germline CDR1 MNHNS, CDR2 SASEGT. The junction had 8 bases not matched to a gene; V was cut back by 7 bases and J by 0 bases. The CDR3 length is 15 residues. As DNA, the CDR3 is TGTGCCAGCACCTTAACGACAGGGTTGAACACTGAAGCTTTCTTT. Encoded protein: CASTLTTGLNTEAFF.

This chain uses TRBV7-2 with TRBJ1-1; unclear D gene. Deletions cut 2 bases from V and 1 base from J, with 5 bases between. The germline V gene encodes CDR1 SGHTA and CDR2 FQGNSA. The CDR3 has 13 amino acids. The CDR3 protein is CASSLKANTEAFF. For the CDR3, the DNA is TGTGCCAGCAGCTTAAAAGCGAACACTGAAGCTTTCTTT.

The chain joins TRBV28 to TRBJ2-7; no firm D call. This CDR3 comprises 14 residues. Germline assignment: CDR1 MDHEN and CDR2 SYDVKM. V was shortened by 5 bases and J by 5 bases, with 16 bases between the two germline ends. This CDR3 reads CASSRPFPWDEQYF. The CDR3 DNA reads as TGTGCCAGCAGTCGGCCTTTCCCATGGGACGAGCAGTACTTC.

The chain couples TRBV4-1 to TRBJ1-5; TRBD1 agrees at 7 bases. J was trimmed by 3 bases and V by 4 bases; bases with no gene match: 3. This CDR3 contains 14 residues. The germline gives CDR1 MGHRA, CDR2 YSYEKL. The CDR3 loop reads CASSRQGVNQPQHF. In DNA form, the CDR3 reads TGCGCCAGCAGCCGACAGGGCGTCAATCAGCCCCAGCATTTT.